This TCR beta chain was identified in a study of T cells in Graves' hyperthyroidism and ophthalmopathy. Ten or more counts support this clonotype. Germline V CDR1 and CDR2: SNHLY, FYNNEI. The CDR3 loop spans 16 amino acids. Trimming took off 0 bases at V and 5 bases at J, with 16 bases between the two ends. Researchers amplified the TCR beta CDR3 regions from RNA transcripts. The HTBI set primed first-round TCR CDR3 RT-PCR. TCRdb re-derived calls from the multiplex PCR reads in MiXCR, one entry per CDR3 protein. The data contain more than 300,000 distinct CDR3 sequences, approximately 14% of them singletons.

V and J are TRBV2 and TRBJ2-5; D is unclear. Sequencing was carried out using blood. The receptor was derived from a woman in her sixties or seventies with Graves' hyperthyroidism. The chain's CDR3 is CASSEARLGEVETQYF. CDR3 sequence (DNA): TGTGCCAGCAGTGAAGCGCGCCTAGGTGAAGTGGAGACCCAGTACTTC. Full variable domain (missing parts from reference TRBV2 and TRBJ2-5): EPEVTQTPSHQVTQMGQEVILRCVPISNHLYFYWYRQILGQKVEFLVSFYNNEISEKSEIFDDQFSVERPDGSNFTLKIRSTKLEDSAMYFCASSEARLGEVETQYFGPGTRLLVL.